A selection of T cell receptor beta chains follows, all from one sample in a study of blood T cell repertoires in COVID-19. Clones were sequenced by immunoSEQ multiplex PCR, and TCRdb holds only the in-frame ones, with some missing. Among over 100,000 clones listed, around 90% were seen once. The source material was peripheral blood. The receptors shown here come from a human donor in a cohort sampled during active COVID-19. The conserved cysteine and the conserved F or W are not part of the CDR3 here. Some rows have no size entry. The others give once, few or many, or a class for an expanded clone.

TRBV11-2	.	ASRQAGTSTDTQY
TRBV5-1	.	ASSSQGVSGNTIY
TRBV28	.	ASSSGLAGPNIQY
TRBV6-2/TRBV6-3	.	ASSFRTGWDEQY
TRBV27	.	ASSLGGNSNQPQH
TRBV18	.	ASSPGSGETKNIQY
TRBV12-3/TRBV12-4	.	ASSQTQNYGYT
TRBV3-1/TRBV3-2	.	ASSQDEGLPLNSPLH
TRBV12-3/TRBV12-4	.	ASRLRTGGGYT
TRBV4-2	.	ASSQTGLAGVQETQY
TRBV18	.	ASSPSDTRAGAF
TRBV19	.	ASSQSRGRETQY
TRBV19	.	ASGAGAESPLH
TRBV6-5	.	ASSRWRNQPQH
TRBV6-1	.	ASSDIGNTIY
TRBV28	.	ASSLEGHSGANVLT
TRBV19	.	ASSTGLAGGSRTQY
TRBV5-4	.	ASSFQDTQY
TRBV12-1	.	ASSFLQGADTQY
TRBV2	.	ASQERDSFYGYT
TRBV19	medium-sized	ASSRVGEIPHNEQF
TRBV24-1	.	ATSAKLTSSTDTQY
TRBV7-9	.	ASSLGRTGPYGANVLT
TRBV21-1	.	ASSKASGDTDTQY
TRBV4-2	once	ASSRKGDQSNTGELF
TRBV28	.	AVQTGANSPLH
TRBV5-1	.	ASSSGSYEQY
TRBV7-9	.	ASSAGTGRKNEQF
TRBV28	few	ASRGVSGQPQH
TRBV28	.	ASSSWAPSWY
TRBV6-5	few	ASSYAQPDKLY
TRBV19	.	ASSIHGRNTEAF
TRBV30	once	AWSGMETQY
TRBV18	.	ASSAGGTEAF
TRBV19	.	ASSIVQGAEAF
TRBV5-8	.	ASSHRTGTKNIQY
TRBV3-1/TRBV3-2	.	ASSRFGTANEKLF
TRBV7-9	.	ASSTSTDTQY
TRBV18	.	ASSPTGLAGTGELF
TRBV3-1/TRBV3-2	.	ASSRASGRGTGELF
TRBV6-1	.	ASSETAGVYNEQF
TRBV19	.	ASSISRTGGFNEQF
TRBV7-2	.	ASSHDSLLYEQY
TRBV6-5	.	ASSYKQKPNEKLF
TRBV21-1	.	ASDPSPSGGAYEQY
TRBV9	.	ASSALRCYEQY
TRBV6-1	.	ASSEARGNNGYT
TRBV28	.	ASRTKRTGALTYEQY
TRBV6-6	.	ASSAGGAGGFDIQY
TRBV5-5	.	ASREGQGETQY
TRBV30	.	AWRRGTEGGGYT
TRBV7-3	.	ASSYDYTDTQY
TRBV12-3/TRBV12-4	.	ASTGTSSSEQF
TRBV5-6	.	ASFRDFRGEQF
TRBV28	.	ASSLSAGTYEQY